The 30 T cell receptor beta chains given below trace back to one sample, sequenced in a study of cytomegalovirus exposure and HLA in healthy donors. PCR used 60 Vbeta primers and 13 Jbeta primers. TCRdb keeps only in-frame clones here, not all; method: immunoSEQ multiplex PCR. The sample shows around 210,000 clones, around 78% of them seen only once. The sample taken for sequencing was PBMCs. The receptors stem from a boy between 10 and 17 years old in good health and CMV-seronegative.

The J gene is TRBJ2-1, the V gene TRBV4-2; 16 positions match TRBD2. Germline V gene data show CDR1 as LGHNA and CDR2 as YNFKEQ. J lost 4 bases, V lost 4 bases, and 7 bases had no gene match. This CDR3 spans 18 amino acids. DNA of the CDR3: TGTGCCAGCAGCCGGGGACTAGCGGGGGGGCGAACGTACAATGAGCAGTTCTTC. Its protein is CASSRGLAGGRTYNEQFF.

The gene calls are TRBV30 and TRBJ1-2, with a possible D match to TRBD1 (6 bases). V was clipped by 7 bases and J by 5 bases, with 11 bases between them. The CDR3 has 11 amino acids. Germline CDR1 and CDR2: GTSNPN and SVGIG (reference sequence). The chain's CDR3 is CAYRQAYGYTF. DNA of the CDR3: TGTGCCTACAGACAGGCGTATGGCTACACCTTC.

The rearrangement joins TRBV28 to TRBJ2-7; TRBD2 matches 8 bases. The CDR3 runs to 15 residues. CDR1 is MDHEN and CDR2 is SYDVKM in the germline V gene. V lost 2 bases to trimming and J lost 1 base; unmatched junction nucleotides: 4. CDR3 DNA sequence: TGTGCCAGCAGTTTAGCGGGAGGTGCTTCCTACGAGCAGTACTTC. As protein: CASSLAGGASYEQYF.

The CDR3 protein is CATSRTTGTGDEKLFF. The CDR3, as DNA: TGTGCCACCAGCAGAACAACCGGGACAGGGGATGAAAAACTGTTTTTT. This chain links TRBV15 with TRBJ1-4; TRBD1 matches at 10 bases. This CDR3 region has 16 residues. Per germline, CDR1 LNHNV and CDR2 YYDKDF (reference sequence). J lost 6 bases, V lost 2 bases, and 6 bases had no gene match.

This clone appeared a single time. V is TRBV7-9 and J is TRBJ2-7; 8 positions agree with TRBD1. The CDR3 has 15 amino acids. The germline CDR1 and CDR2 sequences are SEHNR and FQNEAQ (reference sequence). V dropped 7 bases and J dropped 6; count of bases not matched to a gene: 14. This CDR3 is CASTPRGLSGGEQYF. CDR3 in DNA: TGTGCCAGCACTCCCAGGGGGCTCAGTGGAGGCGAGCAGTACTTC.

There are a few counts of this clone. The chain's CDR3 is CASSLIQGVGTEAFF. The DNA of the CDR3 is TGTGCCAGCAGCTTAATACAGGGGGTGGGCACTGAAGCTTTCTTT. The rearrangement joins TRBV5-4 to TRBJ1-1; 8 positions agree with TRBD1. Germline trimming cut 2 bases from V and 4 bases from J; bases unmatched to any gene: 7. Germline V gene sequence: CDR1 SGHNT, CDR2 YYREEE (reference sequence). The CDR3 covers 15 residues.

The CDR3 DNA sequence: TGTGCCAGCAGTCGATTGACAGGAGACTACGAGCAGTACTTC. It encodes CASSRLTGDYEQYF. The V call is TRBV6-5, the J call TRBJ2-7, with a tentative D call TRBD1 (6 bases). Trimming left V 5 bases short and J 3 bases short, with 14 bases between. CDR3 length: 14 residues. CDR1 is MNHEY, CDR2 SVGAGI, per germline.

This sequence joins TRBV7-2 and TRBJ2-2; 12 bases line up with TRBD2. Germline V gives CDR1 SGHTA, CDR2 FQGNSA. The CDR3 is 17 amino acids. Losses at the gene ends were 8 bases for V and 2 bases for J; bases not matched to a gene: 9. The CDR3 reads CASGRLAGAANTGELFF. In nucleotides, the CDR3 is TGTGCCAGCGGCCGACTAGCGGGGGCAGCTAACACCGGGGAGCTGTTTTTT.

V is TRBV6-6 and J is TRBJ2-7, with D uncertain. Per germline, CDR1 MNHNY and CDR2 SVGAGI (reference sequence). V gave up 10 bases and J gave up 6 bases, with 22 bases separating them. The CDR3 sequence is 14 residues long. The CDR3 region has the DNA TGTGCCACCGCCGCGCTAGTAATGCTCTCCGAGCAGTACTTC. Translation: CATAALVMLSEQYF.

This chain uses TRBV7-8 with TRBJ2-7; D is unresolved. CDR1 is SGHVS, CDR2 FQNEAQ, per germline. Trimming cost V 8 bases and J 6 bases, with 23 bases left between them. This CDR3 has 15 amino acids. The CDR3: CASFRHFPPTSEQYF. CDR3 DNA: TGTGCCAGCTTTCGACATTTTCCCCCGACCTCCGAGCAGTACTTC.

The chain joins TRBV7-9 to TRBJ2-2; D is possibly TRBD1 (5 bases). This CDR3 region has 14 residues. CDR1 and CDR2 from the germline V gene are SEHNR and FQNEAQ (reference sequence). The V gene lost 2 bases and the J gene lost 5 bases, with 9 bases spanning the gap. In DNA, the CDR3 is TGTGCCAGCAGCTTAATAGGGGCGACCGGGGAGCTGTTTTTT. As protein: CASSLIGATGELFF.

The chain is built from TRBV6-5 and TRBJ1-1; tentative D call: TRBD1 (5 bases). The CDR3 has 14 residues. Trimming removed 6 bases at V and 1 base at J, with 12 bases between. Germline V gene sequence: CDR1 MNHEY, CDR2 SVGAGI. Here the CDR3 DNA reads TGTGCCAGCAGGACGCCCGGGGGGAACACTGAAGCTTTCTTT. Amino acids: CASRTPGGNTEAFF.

CDR3 sequence reads: CASSDRDKSVAEQYF. CDR3 nucleotide sequence: TGTGCCAGCAGCGACAGGGATAAATCCGTGGCCGAGCAGTACTTC. This sequence joins TRBV11-3 and TRBJ2-7, with 7 nucleotides matching TRBD1. Germline assignment: CDR1 SGHNT and CDR2 YENEEA. V dropped 5 bases and J dropped 6; count of bases not matched to a gene: 13. The CDR3 spans 15 residues.

The V call is TRBV5-8, the J call TRBJ1-1, with D uncertain. Per germline, CDR1 SGHTS and CDR2 YDEGEE. V was clipped by 1 base and J by 6 bases, with 10 bases between them. The CDR3 has 13 amino acids. The CDR3 region is CASSLLAVPEAFF. The DNA of the CDR3 is TGTGCCAGCAGCTTGTTGGCCGTCCCTGAAGCTTTCTTT.

The V gene is TRBV10-3, the J gene TRBJ1-5; 7 nucleotides align to TRBD1. The V gene end was trimmed by 11 bases and the J gene end by 8 bases; junction bases not matched to a gene: 21. The CDR3 is made up of 16 amino acids. Per the germline V gene, CDR1 is ENHRY and CDR2 is SYGVKD. DNA of the CDR3: TGTGCCGCCAAGGGGTGGTCAGGGGGAGGTCTTGAGCCCCAGCATTTT. It encodes CAAKGWSGGGLEPQHF.

V usage is TRBV7-2 and J usage is TRBJ2-1; 8 positions agree with TRBD2. J gave up 7 bases and V 8 bases, and 10 bases lay outside the gene matches. Germline lookup yields CDR1 SGHTA and CDR2 FQGNSA. This CDR3 is built from 14 residues. The CDR3 nucleotides are TGTGCCAGCTCCCTAGCGGGCGCTGCTAATGAGCAGTTCTTC. Translating it yields CASSLAGAANEQFF.

This clone has a single count. The CDR3 sequence: CATSREGSGTGGNEQFF. DNA for the CDR3: TGTGCCACCAGCAGAGAGGGAAGCGGGACAGGTGGCAATGAGCAGTTCTTC. This chain links TRBV15 with TRBJ2-1; weak D call: TRBD1 (8 bases). With 0 bases removed from V and 6 bases from J, the gap between germline ends came to 18 bases. Germline CDR1 is LNHNV and CDR2 is YYDKDF (reference sequence). The CDR3 is 17 residues long.

This clone has just one count. J is TRBJ2-7 and V is TRBV7-2; D is perhaps TRBD2 (5 bases). The V gene lost 5 bases and the J gene lost 6 bases, with 23 bases spanning the gap. There are 16 residues in the CDR3. Germline V gene lookup returns CDR1 SGHTA and CDR2 FQGNSA. CDR3 nucleotides: TGTGCCAGCAGCCCATCGCGGGTGGGCCCCCAGCGCGAGCAGTACTTC. Translation gives CASSPSRVGPQREQYF.

With regard to this clone: A junction end diverges from the germline sequence, so it may reflect a read error. The chain carries TRBV11-2 and TRBJ1-1, with TRBD1 matching over 7 bases. This CDR3 is 12 amino acids long. Germline assignment: CDR1 SGHAT and CDR2 FQNNGV. DNA of the CDR3: TGTGCCAGCAGCTTAGCTTTTACAGGGGATTCCTTT. This translates into CASSLAFTGDSF.

The chain employs TRBV7-8 and TRBJ2-7, with 7 bases aligning to TRBD1. The CDR3 consists of 15 residues. The germline gives CDR1 SGHVS, CDR2 FQNEAQ. Trimming at V came to 2 bases and at J to 2 bases, leaving 6 bases not matched to a gene. DNA of the CDR3: TGTGCCAGCAGCTTATCTTGGGACAGCCCCTACGAGCAGTACTTC. Protein: CASSLSWDSPYEQYF.

The V gene is TRBV30, the J gene TRBJ2-7; D is unclear. Germline loops: CDR1 GTSNPN, CDR2 SVGIG (reference sequence). The CDR3 is made up of 13 amino acids. Trimming stripped 2 bases from V and 1 base from J, with 9 bases between. Written as DNA, the CDR3 is TGTGCCTGGAGTAGAGACACTTCCTACGAGCAGTACTTC. Translating it yields CAWSRDTSYEQYF. The full variable domain, with the rest looked up from reference TRBV30 and TRBJ2-7, is SQTIHQWPATLVQPVGSPLSLECTVEGTSNPNLYWYRQAAGRGLQLLFYSVGIGQISSEVPQNLSASRPQDRQFILSSKKLLLSDSGFYLCAWSRDTSYEQYFGPGTRLTVT.

The chain has TRBV28 and TRBJ1-6; D not certain. The CDR3 spans 14 residues. Looked up from germline, CDR1 is MDHEN and CDR2 is SYDVKM. The V end lost 3 bases, the J end lost 7 bases, and 10 bases lay between the germline ends. Written as DNA, the CDR3 is TGTGCCAGCAGTTTGCTCGGGGAGAATTCACCCCTCCACTTT. It yields the protein CASSLLGENSPLHF.

There are a few counts of this clone. V and J are TRBV5-6 and TRBJ2-3; D may be TRBD1 (7 bases). Germline loops: CDR1 SGHDT, CDR2 YYEEEE. Between the trimmed V and J ends, which lost 0 bases and 2 bases, there was a span of 13 bases. This CDR3 has 16 amino acids. CDR3 protein: CASSLVQGGITDTQYF. CDR3 bases: TGTGCCAGCAGCTTGGTTCAGGGGGGTATCACAGATACGCAGTATTTT.

This clone has only a few counts. This sequence joins TRBV29-1 and TRBJ2-1, with TRBD1 identical over 8 bases. Germline V lookup: CDR1 SQVTM, CDR2 ANQGSEA. V lost 6 bases, J lost 12 bases, and 4 bases stayed unmatched. The CDR3 contains 10 residues. CDR3: CSVNRGTQFF. CDR3 sequence (DNA): TGCAGCGTAAACAGGGGGACGCAGTTCTTC.

This chain uses TRBV5-8 with TRBJ2-7; D gene ambiguous. Germline V gene data show CDR1 as SGHTS and CDR2 as YDEGEE. Trimming left V 4 bases short and J 0 bases short, with 8 bases between. The CDR3 covers 13 residues. CDR3 in DNA: TGTGCCAGCAGCGTGCGCCACTCCTACGAGCAGTACTTC. As protein: CASSVRHSYEQYF.

The rearrangement uses TRBV4-1 and TRBJ2-1; 11 bases match TRBD2. The CDR3 contains 19 residues. V lost 0 bases, J lost 1 base, and 8 bases stayed unmatched. Germline CDR1 is MGHRA and CDR2 is YSYEKL. CDR3 residues: CASSQDLLAGGGSYNEQFF. The CDR3 nucleotides read TGCGCCAGCAGCCAAGATCTTCTAGCGGGGGGTGGGTCCTACAATGAGCAGTTCTTC.

The chain has TRBV5-4 and TRBJ2-7; D perhaps matches TRBD2 (5 bases). V dropped 4 bases and J dropped 3 bases, with 17 bases sitting between them. CDR1 is SGHNT, CDR2 YYREEE, per germline (reference sequence). This CDR3 is 15 amino acids long. The CDR3 spells CASSLGAGRYYEQYF. The CDR3 nucleotides are TGTGCCAGCAGCCTGGGCGCGGGTCGGTACTACGAGCAGTACTTC.

The CDR3 sequence is CASSLPGTYEQYF. For the CDR3, the DNA is TGTGCCAGCAGCTTACCCGGGACCTACGAGCAGTACTTC. V is TRBV7-9 and J is TRBJ2-7, with D perhaps matching TRBD2 (5 bases). The V gene's germline CDR1 is SEHNR and CDR2 FQNEAQ (reference sequence). V was pared by 2 bases and J by 2 bases, with 7 bases between. This CDR3 has 13 amino acids.

The gene calls are TRBV2 and TRBJ1-5, with TRBD1 matching 8 bases. Germline V gene lookup returns CDR1 SNHLY and CDR2 FYNNEI. The V gene end was trimmed by 4 bases and the J gene end by 0 bases; junction bases not matched to a gene: 5. The CDR3 contains 16 residues. CDR3 in DNA: TGTGCCAGCAGTGCAGGACAGGGCAGTAGCAATCAGCCCCAGCATTTT. It specifies CASSAGQGSSNQPQHF.

This chain joins TRBV6-1 and TRBJ1-3, with D possibly being TRBD1 (5 bases). In germline, CDR1 is MNHNS, CDR2 SASEGT. CDR3 size: 17 residues. V lost 0 bases, J lost 4 bases, and 16 bases lay in between. The CDR3 DNA sequence: TGTGCCAGCAGTGAAGCTTCGGGGGGGGTCAGAGGAAACACCATATATTTT. Translating gives CASSEASGGVRGNTIYF.